One sample yielded the 7 T cell receptor beta chains listed below, sequenced in a study of CXCR3-negative and CXCR3-positive naive CD8 T cells. Study results and caveats: CXCR3-expressing naive cells carried TRB CDR3s more hydrophobic than those of CXCR3-negative naive cells.

Their target antigens are unknown. TRB cDNA libraries were made by UMI-labeled 5' RACE. TCRdb reanalyzed the 5' RACE reads, giving one entry per CDR3 protein sequence and no DNA. The ten most abundant clones cover about 0.34% of a sample with 100,000 or so distinct CDR3 sequences. The sample taken for sequencing was naive CXCR3+ CD8+ T cells from blood. The subset denotes: CD45RO-CCR7+CD27+CD95- naive CD8+ T cells expressing CXCR3 (TNR3+). These receptors all stem from a human donor in good health. Some clones in this sample may be carry-over from other donors' samples.

The V gene is TRBV29-1, the J gene TRBJ2-3; TCRdb's assignment of TRBD1 cannot be checked, as there is no DNA. Germline V gene sequence: CDR1 SQVTM, CDR2 ANQGSEA. The CDR3 is 13 amino acids. CDR3 sequence reads: CSVPQGATDTQYF.

The genes are TRBV29-1 and TRBJ2-7; TCRdb names TRBD2, which stays unverified in the absence of DNA. CDR3 size: 13 residues. Germline CDR1 reads SQVTM; CDR2 reads ANQGSEA. CDR3 loop: CSVLAVSSYEQYF.

CDR3 amino acids: CASKIGDSYNEQFF. The genes are TRBV5-1 and TRBJ2-1; as DNA is missing, the TRBD1 call by TCRdb cannot be tested. The CDR3 has 14 amino acids. Germline V gene data show CDR1 as SGHRS and CDR2 as YFSETQ.

The chain carries TRBV11-2 and TRBJ2-1. CDR1 is SGHAT and CDR2 is FQNNGV in the germline V gene. The CDR3 sequence is 12 residues long. The CDR3 sequence: CASSLVREEQFF.

This chain uses TRBV5-1 with TRBJ2-1; the TCRdb D gene call, TRBD2, has no DNA to confirm it. Germline CDR1 and CDR2: SGHRS and YFSETQ. The CDR3 is 15 amino acids. The CDR3 is CASSLPSGGPPEQFF.

V gene TRBV2 combines with J gene TRBJ2-1; TCRdb selects TRBD2, and the lack of DNA leaves this call unchecked. Germline loops: CDR1 SNHLY, CDR2 FYNNEI. This CDR3 is built from 12 residues. The CDR3 region is CASSDGTITKFF.

The chain joins TRBV13 to TRBJ2-5; TCRdb designates TRBD2, a call that cannot be tested without DNA. The CDR3 runs to 17 residues. The germline CDR1 and CDR2 sequences are PRHDT and FYEKMQ (reference sequence). This CDR3 is CASSKLVAGGPEETQYF.